These T cell receptor beta chains were read from a single sample in a study of T-cell memory formation after mild COVID-19. TCRdb fed the 5' RACE reads into MiXCR, producing one record per CDR3 protein. The sample lists about 600,000 distinct CDR3 sequences; about a fifth were seen once. What was sequenced was PBMCs or a T cell subset sorted from them (not recorded which). The receptors were gathered from an adult woman who had mild COVID-19 (a few samples of this study predate the infection). Cell type and time point are not known. CDR3s include the opening cysteine and the closing phenylalanine or tryptophan. The D gene is left open where the match is weak. Clone size is given for some rows only: seen once, a few or many times, or a class if the clone is expanded.

TRBV6-2/TRBV6-3	TRBJ2-7	few	TRBD2	CASSLAGVTIEQYF	TGTGCCAGCAGTCTAGCGGGAGTAACGATCGAGCAGTACTTC
TRBV19	TRBJ2-7	few	TRBD2	CASSGLAYREQYF	TGTGCCAGTAGTGGACTAGCATATCGCGAGCAGTACTTC
TRBV29-1	TRBJ2-3	-	-	CSLILGDTQYF	TGCAGCCTCATTTTAGGGGATACGCAGTATTTT
TRBV11-3	TRBJ2-3	few	TRBD2	CASSLVGAGGPTDTQYF	TGTGCCAGCAGCTTAGTCGGAGCGGGAGGGCCCACAGATACGCAGTATTTT
TRBV5-8	TRBJ2-1	-	-	CASSLGLAQQFF	TGTGCCAGCAGCTTGGGGCTAGCTCAGCAGTTCTTC
TRBV4-2	TRBJ2-5	-	-	CASSQDRWETQYF	TGTGCCAGCAGCCAAGATAGGTGGGAGACCCAGTACTTC
TRBV30	TRBJ2-5	few	-	CAWTGETQYF	TGTGCCTGGACGGGAGAGACCCAGTACTTC
TRBV5-1	TRBJ2-2	few	-	CASSLDRSNTGELFF	TGCGCCAGCAGCTTGGACAGGTCGAACACCGGGGAGCTGTTTTTT
TRBV5-1	TRBJ2-7	few	TRBD1	CASSSGTGSLRDYEQYF	TGCGCCAGCAGCTCTGGGACAGGGAGCCTTAGGGACTACGAGCAGTACTTC
TRBV3-1	TRBJ2-4	-	-	CASSQVKRENIQYF	TGTGCCAGCAGCCAAGTCAAGCGGGAAAACATTCAGTACTTC
TRBV7-9	TRBJ2-7	many	-	CASSPTGPSYEQYF	TGTGCCAGCAGCCCGACAGGTCCCTCCTACGAGCAGTACTTC
TRBV3-2	TRBJ1-5	few	-	CASSSWMPRGQPQHF	TGTGCCAGCAGCTCCTGGATGCCCCGGGGACAGCCCCAGCATTTT
TRBV20-1	TRBJ2-4	few	-	CSATNRVLAKNIQYF	TGCAGTGCTACGAACAGGGTTCTAGCCAAAAACATTCAGTACTTC
TRBV5-6	TRBJ1-2	few	-	CASSLSTGYTF	TGTGCCAGCAGCTTAAGTACTGGCTACACCTTC
TRBV28	TRBJ2-7	few	TRBD1	CASSPTGSAYEQYF	TGTGCCAGCAGCCCGACAGGGTCCGCCTACGAGCAGTACTTC
TRBV12-3/TRBV12-4	TRBJ2-5	few	TRBD1	CASSRTGPRETQYF	TGTGCCAGCAGTCGGACAGGACCCAGGGAGACCCAGTACTTC
TRBV6-5	TRBJ2-2	few	TRBD1	CASSWDRGAGELFF	TGTGCCAGCAGTTGGGACAGGGGAGCCGGGGAGCTGTTTTTT
TRBV7-9	TRBJ2-2	-	TRBD2	CASSLVGRGNTGELFF	TGTGCCAGCAGCTTGGTCGGGAGGGGAAACACCGGGGAGCTGTTTTTT
TRBV21-1	TRBJ1-6	-	-	CASRVGGQGSSYNSPLHF	TGTGCCAGCAGAGTAGGGGGGCAGGGAAGCTCCTATAATTCACCCCTCCACTTT
TRBV12-3/TRBV12-4	TRBJ1-4	-	TRBD1	CASSRGQGGEKLFF	TGTGCCAGCAGCCGCGGACAGGGCGGGGAAAAACTGTTTTTT
TRBV6-5	TRBJ2-3	few	TRBD2	CASSWTSPSTDTQYF	TGTGCCAGCAGTTGGACTAGCCCTAGCACAGATACGCAGTATTTT
TRBV7-2	TRBJ1-5	few	-	CASSLVEAASNQPQHF	TGTGCCAGCAGCTTAGTTGAGGCGGCTAGCAATCAGCCCCAGCATTTT
TRBV5-1	TRBJ1-1	-	-	CASSPDSLEAFF	TGCGCCAGCAGCCCTGACAGCCTTGAAGCTTTCTTT
TRBV18	TRBJ2-3	-	-	CASSPFPEDTQYF	TGTGCCAGCTCACCCTTCCCGGAAGATACGCAGTATTTT
TRBV19	TRBJ2-1	few	TRBD2	CASSIVGTTSYNEQFF	TGTGCCAGTAGTATAGTCGGGACTACTTCCTACAATGAGCAGTTCTTC
TRBV29-1	TRBJ2-1	few	TRBD2	CSVEELAGVTYNEQFF	TGCAGCGTTGAAGAACTAGCGGGGGTCACCTACAATGAGCAGTTCTTC
TRBV6-1	TRBJ1-6	-	TRBD1	CASNFRTGDRSPLHF	TGTGCCAGCAATTTCCGGACAGGGGATCGTTCACCCCTCCACTTT
TRBV7-9	TRBJ1-2	few	-	CASSFEAPFYGYTF	TGTGCCAGCAGCTTCGAGGCGCCCTTCTATGGCTACACCTTC
TRBV12-3/TRBV12-4	TRBJ2-1	few	-	CASRWNRRGVGGSTPGDNEQFF	TGTGCCAGCCGATGGAACCGGAGGGGGGTTGGCGGGAGTACCCCCGGCGACAATGAGCAGTTCTTC
TRBV5-1	TRBJ2-1	many	TRBD2	CASSADLGGNEQFF	TGCGCCAGCAGCGCGGACCTGGGGGGGAATGAGCAGTTCTTC
TRBV12-3/TRBV12-4	TRBJ2-1	-	-	CASRRLAAAGNEQFF	TGTGCCAGCAGGAGATTAGCCGCCGCCGGGAATGAGCAGTTCTTC
TRBV7-9	TRBJ2-7	few	-	CASSPEESSYEQYF	TGTGCCAGCAGCCCAGAGGAGAGCTCCTACGAGCAGTACTTC
TRBV5-1	TRBJ2-2	-	-	CASSLQTTGELFF	TGCGCCAGCAGCCTACAGACCACCGGGGAGCTGTTTTTT
TRBV11-2	TRBJ2-3	many	TRBD1	CASRTGMSDTQYF	TGTGCCAGCAGGACAGGGATGTCAGATACGCAGTATTTT
TRBV7-9	TRBJ2-1	-	-	CASSPIRGTYNEQFF	TGTGCCAGCAGCCCCATCCGGGGTACCTACAATGAGCAGTTCTTC
TRBV5-4	TRBJ2-1	-	-	CASSLVAEEQFF	TGTGCCAGCAGCTTGGTCGCAGAGGAGCAGTTCTTC
TRBV12-3/TRBV12-4	TRBJ2-3	-	-	CASRLDGQRIRSSTDTQYF	TGTGCCAGCAGGTTGGATGGACAGAGGATTCGATCTAGCACAGATACGCAGTATTTT
TRBV12-3/TRBV12-4	TRBJ1-1	-	-	CASSFASYAAVF	TGTGCCAGCAGTTTTGCTTCCTACGCGGCAGTCTTT
TRBV15	TRBJ1-2	few	-	CATSRDRAGLYGYTF	TGTGCCACCAGCAGAGACCGGGCCGGACTCTATGGCTACACCTTC
TRBV6-4	TRBJ1-5	-	TRBD1	CASSDLSQGAGRSNQPQHF	TGTGCCAGCAGTGACTTGAGTCAGGGGGCGGGCAGGAGTAATCAGCCCCAGCATTTT
TRBV10-3	TRBJ2-3	few	-	CAISGGGGTDTQYF	TGTGCCATCAGTGGGGGAGGCGGCACAGATACGCAGTATTTT
TRBV10-3	TRBJ2-5	few	TRBD1	CAISLQGAGETQYF	TGTGCCATCAGCTTACAGGGGGCCGGTGAGACCCAGTACTTC
TRBV3-1	TRBJ1-6	-	-	CASSQLEGDNSPLHF	TGTGCCAGCAGCCAATTGGAGGGCGATAATTCACCCCTCCACTTT
TRBV7-7	TRBJ2-1	-	-	CASSLEPLFEQFF	TGTGCCAGCAGCTTAGAACCCCTTTTCGAGCAGTTCTTC
TRBV6-1	TRBJ2-1	-	TRBD2	CASSLSGALHNEQFF	TGTGCCAGCAGCCTTAGCGGGGCCCTTCACAATGAGCAGTTCTTC
TRBV4-1	TRBJ1-1	-	TRBD1	CASSPWTGLDTEAFF	TGCGCCAGCAGCCCCTGGACAGGATTGGACACTGAAGCTTTCTTT
TRBV3-1	TRBJ2-3	-	TRBD2	CASSLIAGVADTQYF	TGTGCCAGCAGCCTAATAGCGGGAGTGGCAGATACGCAGTATTTT
TRBV12-3/TRBV12-4	TRBJ1-2	-	-	CASSLAVRWDGYTF	TGTGCCAGCAGTTTAGCCGTCCGGTGGGATGGCTACACCTTC
TRBV6-5	TRBJ1-2	many	-	CASSYDTTRGYGYTF	TGTGCCAGCAGTTACGATACCACACGGGGCTATGGCTACACCTTC
TRBV20-1	TRBJ2-1	-	-	CSAPKPPYNEQFF	TGCAGTGCTCCAAAGCCTCCCTACAATGAGCAGTTCTTC
TRBV7-9	TRBJ2-1	few	-	CASSPIVGGLTYNEQFF	TGTGCCAGCAGCCCAATAGTCGGAGGGCTTACCTACAATGAGCAGTTCTTC
TRBV7-6	TRBJ2-1	few	TRBD1	CASSYKQGSSYNEQFF	TGTGCCAGCAGTTATAAACAGGGGAGCTCCTACAATGAGCAGTTCTTC
TRBV30	TRBJ1-6	few	-	CAWSREGNSPLHF	TGTGCCTGGAGCAGGGAAGGGAATTCACCCCTCCACTTT
TRBV5-5	TRBJ2-1	few	-	CASSPTGAREQFF	TGTGCCAGCAGCCCCACGGGGGCTCGAGAGCAGTTCTTC
TRBV20-1	TRBJ2-1	-	TRBD2	CSARDPQRGAYNEQFF	TGCAGTGCTAGAGATCCTCAGCGGGGGGCATACAATGAGCAGTTCTTC
TRBV12-3/TRBV12-4	TRBJ2-3	-	-	CASSPRHGSDTQYF	TGTGCCAGCAGTCCCCGGCACGGGTCAGATACGCAGTATTTT
TRBV5-5	TRBJ1-2	many	TRBD1	CASSIIPGQDYGYTF	TGTGCCAGCAGCATCATACCGGGACAGGACTATGGCTACACCTTC
TRBV3-1	TRBJ1-1	-	-	CASSQEFLRQGGEAFF	TGTGCCAGCAGCCAAGAATTCCTTCGGCAGGGAGGTGAAGCTTTCTTT